The 3 T cell receptor beta chains below come from one sample, sequenced in a study of liver allograft versus peripheral blood T cells. Study-wide background: Transplanted-liver and recipient peripheral blood T cell receptor repertoires were compared.

TCRdb re-analysed the reads in MiXCR, keeping a single row per CDR3 protein. The table records some 3,700 distinct CDR3 sequences, roughly 15% of them present only once. All receptors derive from a human patient who had a liver transplant. Part of the T cell pool may stem from the graft donor.

In its sample, this clonotype ranks as medium-sized. The V gene is TRBV9, the J gene TRBJ1-1, with D uncertain. In germline, CDR1 is SGDLS, CDR2 YYNGEE. CDR3 size: 14 residues. Trimming pared 4 bases from V and 3 bases from J, leaving 13 bases between. The CDR3 nucleotides read TGTGCCAGCAGCTCGGGCTCGGCCCACACTGAAGCTTTCTTT. It yields the protein CASSSGSAHTEAFF.

The chain joins TRBV2 to TRBJ2-7, with 11 nucleotides matching TRBD2. Per germline, CDR1 SNHLY and CDR2 FYNNEI. The CDR3 is 16 residues long. V trimming: 3 bases; J trimming: 3 bases; junction bases outside the gene matches: 7. DNA for the CDR3: TGTGCCAGCAGTGATCCAGGTAGCGGGAGGGGCTACGAGCAGTACGTC. Residues: CASSDPGSGRGYEQYV.

Within the sample, this clonotype is medium-sized (0.01 to 0.1%). The rearrangement uses TRBV19 and TRBJ1-3; D perhaps matches TRBD1 (5 bases). This CDR3 comprises 14 residues. Trimming removed 7 bases from V and 3 bases from J, with 13 bases in between. The germline V gene has CDR1 LNHDA and CDR2 SQIVND (reference sequence). For the CDR3, the DNA is TGTGCCAGTAATAACGGGGGTATTGGAAACACCATATATTTT. The encoded protein is CASNNGGIGNTIYF.